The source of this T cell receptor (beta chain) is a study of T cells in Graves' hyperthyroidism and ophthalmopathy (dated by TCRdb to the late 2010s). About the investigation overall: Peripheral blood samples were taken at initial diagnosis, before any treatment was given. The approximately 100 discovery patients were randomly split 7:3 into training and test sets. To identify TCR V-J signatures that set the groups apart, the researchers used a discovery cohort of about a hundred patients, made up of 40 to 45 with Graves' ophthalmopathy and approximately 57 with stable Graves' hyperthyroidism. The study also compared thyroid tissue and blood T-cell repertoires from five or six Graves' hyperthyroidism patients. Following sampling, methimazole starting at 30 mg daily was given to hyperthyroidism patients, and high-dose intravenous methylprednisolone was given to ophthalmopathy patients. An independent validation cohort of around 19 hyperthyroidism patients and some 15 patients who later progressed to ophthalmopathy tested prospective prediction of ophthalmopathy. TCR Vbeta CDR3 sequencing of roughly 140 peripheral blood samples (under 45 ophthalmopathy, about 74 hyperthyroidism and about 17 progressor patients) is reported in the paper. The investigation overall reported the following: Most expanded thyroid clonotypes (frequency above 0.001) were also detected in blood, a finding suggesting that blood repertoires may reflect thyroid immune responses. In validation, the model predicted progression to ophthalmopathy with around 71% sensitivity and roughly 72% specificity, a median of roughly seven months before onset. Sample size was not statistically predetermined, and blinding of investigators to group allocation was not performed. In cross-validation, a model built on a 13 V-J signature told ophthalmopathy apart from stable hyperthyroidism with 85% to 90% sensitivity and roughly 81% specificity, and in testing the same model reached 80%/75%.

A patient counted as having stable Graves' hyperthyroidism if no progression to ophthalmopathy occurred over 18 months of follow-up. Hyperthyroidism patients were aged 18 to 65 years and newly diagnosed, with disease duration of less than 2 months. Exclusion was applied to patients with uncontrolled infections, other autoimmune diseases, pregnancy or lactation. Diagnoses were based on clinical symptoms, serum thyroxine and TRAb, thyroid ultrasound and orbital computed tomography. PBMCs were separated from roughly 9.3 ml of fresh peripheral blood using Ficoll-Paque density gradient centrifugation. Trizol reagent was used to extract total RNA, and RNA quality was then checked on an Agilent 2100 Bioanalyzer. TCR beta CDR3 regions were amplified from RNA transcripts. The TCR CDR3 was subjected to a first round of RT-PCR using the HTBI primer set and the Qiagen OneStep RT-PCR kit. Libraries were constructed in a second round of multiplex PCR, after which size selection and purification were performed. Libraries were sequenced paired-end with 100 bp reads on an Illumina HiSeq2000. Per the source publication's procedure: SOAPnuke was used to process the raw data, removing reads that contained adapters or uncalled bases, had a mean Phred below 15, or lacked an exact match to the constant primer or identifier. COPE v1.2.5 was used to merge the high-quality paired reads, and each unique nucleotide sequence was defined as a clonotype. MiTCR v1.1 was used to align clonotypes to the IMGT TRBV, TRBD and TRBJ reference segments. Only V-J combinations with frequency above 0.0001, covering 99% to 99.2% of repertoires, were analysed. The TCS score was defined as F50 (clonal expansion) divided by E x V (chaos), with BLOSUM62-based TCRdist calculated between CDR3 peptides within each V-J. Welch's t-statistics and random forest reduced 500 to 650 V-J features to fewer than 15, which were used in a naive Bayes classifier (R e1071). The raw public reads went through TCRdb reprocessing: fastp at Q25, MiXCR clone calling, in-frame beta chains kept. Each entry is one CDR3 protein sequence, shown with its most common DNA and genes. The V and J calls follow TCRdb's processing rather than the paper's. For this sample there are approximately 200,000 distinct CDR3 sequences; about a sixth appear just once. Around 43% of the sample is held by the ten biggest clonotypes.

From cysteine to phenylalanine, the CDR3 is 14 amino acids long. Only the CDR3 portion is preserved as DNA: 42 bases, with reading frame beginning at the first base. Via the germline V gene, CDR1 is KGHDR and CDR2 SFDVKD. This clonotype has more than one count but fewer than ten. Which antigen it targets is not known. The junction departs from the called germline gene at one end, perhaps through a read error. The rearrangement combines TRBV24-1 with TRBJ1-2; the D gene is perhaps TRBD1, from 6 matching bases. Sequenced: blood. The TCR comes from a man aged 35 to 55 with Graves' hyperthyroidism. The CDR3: CATGDDDRYYGYTF. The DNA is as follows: TGTGCCACCGGTGACGACGACAGGTACTATGGCTACACCTTC.